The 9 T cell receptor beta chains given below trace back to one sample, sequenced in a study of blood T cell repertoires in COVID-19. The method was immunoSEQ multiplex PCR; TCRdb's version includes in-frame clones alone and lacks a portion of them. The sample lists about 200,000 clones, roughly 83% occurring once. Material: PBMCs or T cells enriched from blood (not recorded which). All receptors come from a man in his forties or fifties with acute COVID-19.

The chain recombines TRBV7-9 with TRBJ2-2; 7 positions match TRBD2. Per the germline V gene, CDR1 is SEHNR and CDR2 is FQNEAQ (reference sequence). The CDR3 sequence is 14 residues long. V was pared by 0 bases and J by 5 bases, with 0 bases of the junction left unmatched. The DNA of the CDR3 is TGTGCCAGCAGCTTAGCGGGAGGGACCGGGGAGCTGTTTTTT. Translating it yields CASSLAGGTGELFF. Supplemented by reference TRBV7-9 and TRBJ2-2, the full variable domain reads DTGVSQNPRHKITKRGQNVTFRCDPISEHNRLYWYRQTLGQGPEFLTYFQNEAQLEKSRLLSDRFSAERPKGSFSTLEIQRTEQGDSAMYLCASSLAGGTGELFFGEGSRLTVL.

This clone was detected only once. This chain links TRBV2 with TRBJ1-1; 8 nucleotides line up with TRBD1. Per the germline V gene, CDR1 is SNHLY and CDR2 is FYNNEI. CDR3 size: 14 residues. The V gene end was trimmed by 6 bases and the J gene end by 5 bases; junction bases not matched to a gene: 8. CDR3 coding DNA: TGTGCCAGCAGGGCCGTCCAGGGGGCGACTGAAGCTTTCTTT. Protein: CASRAVQGATEAFF.

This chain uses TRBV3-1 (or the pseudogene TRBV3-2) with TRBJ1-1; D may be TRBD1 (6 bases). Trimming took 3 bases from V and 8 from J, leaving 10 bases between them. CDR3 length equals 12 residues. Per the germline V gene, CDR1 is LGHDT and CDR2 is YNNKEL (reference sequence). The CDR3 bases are TGTGCCAGCAGCCAGGCCGACAGGGAAGCTTTCTTT. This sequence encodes CASSQADREAFF.

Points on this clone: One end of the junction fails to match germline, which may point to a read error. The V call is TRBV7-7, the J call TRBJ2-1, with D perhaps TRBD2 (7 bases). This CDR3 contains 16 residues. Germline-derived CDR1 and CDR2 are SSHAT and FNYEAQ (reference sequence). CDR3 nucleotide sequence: TGTGCTAGCAGCTTAGGGGGAGGGAGGGGAAACAATGAGCAGTTCTTC. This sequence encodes CASSLGGGRGNNEQFF.

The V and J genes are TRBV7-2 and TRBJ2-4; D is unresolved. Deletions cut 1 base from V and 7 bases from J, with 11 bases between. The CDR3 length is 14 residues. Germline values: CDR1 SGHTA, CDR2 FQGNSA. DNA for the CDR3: TGTGCCAGCAGCTTAGGCTTCTACCCCAACATTCAGTACTTC. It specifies CASSLGFYPNIQYF. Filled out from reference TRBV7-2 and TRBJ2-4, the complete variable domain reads GAGVSQSPSNKVTEKGKDVELRCDPISGHTALYWYRQSLGQGLEFLIYFQGNSAPDKSGLPSDRFSAERTGGSVSTLTIQRTQQEDSAVYLCASSLGFYPNIQYFGAGTRLSVL.

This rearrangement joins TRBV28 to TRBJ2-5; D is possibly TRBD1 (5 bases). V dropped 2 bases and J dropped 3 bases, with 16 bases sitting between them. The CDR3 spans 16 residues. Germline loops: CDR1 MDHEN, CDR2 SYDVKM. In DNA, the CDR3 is TGTGCCAGCAGTTTAGCCAGCAGGACAAGGAAAGAGACCCAGTACTTC. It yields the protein CASSLASRTRKETQYF.

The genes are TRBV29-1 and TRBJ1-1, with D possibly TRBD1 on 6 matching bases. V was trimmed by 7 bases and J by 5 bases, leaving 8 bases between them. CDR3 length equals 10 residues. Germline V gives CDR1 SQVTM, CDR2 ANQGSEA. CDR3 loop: CSAGQTEAFF. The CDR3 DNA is TGCAGCGCCGGACAGACTGAAGCTTTCTTT.

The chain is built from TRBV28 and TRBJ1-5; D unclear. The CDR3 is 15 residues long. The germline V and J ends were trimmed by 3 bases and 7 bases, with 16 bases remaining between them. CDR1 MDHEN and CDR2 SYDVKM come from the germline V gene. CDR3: CASSFRTGNQQPQHF. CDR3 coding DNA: TGTGCCAGCAGTTTCAGGACGGGGAATCAGCAGCCCCAGCATTTT.

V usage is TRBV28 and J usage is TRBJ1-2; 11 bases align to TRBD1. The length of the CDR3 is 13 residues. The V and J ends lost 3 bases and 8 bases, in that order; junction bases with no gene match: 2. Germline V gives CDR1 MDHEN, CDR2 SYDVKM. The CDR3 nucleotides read TGTGCCAGCAGTTTGGGACAGGGGGTCGGCTACACCTTC. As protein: CASSLGQGVGYTF.